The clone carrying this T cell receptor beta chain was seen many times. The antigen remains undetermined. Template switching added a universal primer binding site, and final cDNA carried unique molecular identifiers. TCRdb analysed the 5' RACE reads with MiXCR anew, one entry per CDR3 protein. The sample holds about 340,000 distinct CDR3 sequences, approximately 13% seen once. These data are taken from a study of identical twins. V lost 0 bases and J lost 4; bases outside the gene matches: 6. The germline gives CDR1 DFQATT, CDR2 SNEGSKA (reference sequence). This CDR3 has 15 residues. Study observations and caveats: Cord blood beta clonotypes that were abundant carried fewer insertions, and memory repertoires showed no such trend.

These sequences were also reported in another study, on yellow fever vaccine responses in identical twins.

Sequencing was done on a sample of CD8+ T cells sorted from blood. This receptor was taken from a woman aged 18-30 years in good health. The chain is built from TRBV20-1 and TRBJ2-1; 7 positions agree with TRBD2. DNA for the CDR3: TGCAGTGCTAGAGATCGTACTAGCGATTACAATGAGCAGTTCTTC. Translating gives CSARDRTSDYNEQFF.